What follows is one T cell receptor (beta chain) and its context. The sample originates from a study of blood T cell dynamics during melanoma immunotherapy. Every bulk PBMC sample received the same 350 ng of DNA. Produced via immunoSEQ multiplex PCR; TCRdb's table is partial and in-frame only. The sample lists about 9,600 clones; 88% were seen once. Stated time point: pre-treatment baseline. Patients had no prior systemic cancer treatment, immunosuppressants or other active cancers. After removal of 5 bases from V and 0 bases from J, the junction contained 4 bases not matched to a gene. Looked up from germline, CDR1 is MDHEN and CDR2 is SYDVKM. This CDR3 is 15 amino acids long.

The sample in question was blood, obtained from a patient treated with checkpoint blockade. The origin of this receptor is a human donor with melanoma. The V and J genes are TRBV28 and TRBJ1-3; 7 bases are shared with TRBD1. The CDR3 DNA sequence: TGTGCCAGCAGTGTCCCAGGGGGCTCTGGAAACACCATATATTTT. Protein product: CASSVPGGSGNTIYF.